A selection of T cell receptor beta chains follows, all from one sample in a study of T cell changes during pregnancy in multiple sclerosis. TCRdb's copy holds only in-frame clones and misses some; the assay was immunoSEQ multiplex PCR. This table has 65,000 to 90,000 clones, around nine tenths appearing once. The sequenced sample was CD4+ T cells from peripheral blood mononuclear cells, obtained after pregnancy. The receptors were sampled from a female donor with multiple sclerosis, enrolled in a pregnancy study. Both conserved end residues are part of each CDR3. Fields, in order: V gene, D gene, clone size, J gene, CDR3 DNA, CDR3 protein. The D gene is left open where the match is weak. Expanded clones get a size class; other rows say once, few or many, or leave the size out.

>TRBV15|TRBD1|-|TRBJ2-3
TGTGCCACCCGCCCAGGGACAGGGGGATGGACAGATACGCAGTATTTT
CATRPGTGGWTDTQYF
>TRBV5-5|TRBD1|once|TRBJ1-2
TGTGCCAGCAGCCAGGGACAGGGTGACGGCTATGGCTACACCTTC
CASSQGQGDGYGYTF
>TRBV7-9|-|-|TRBJ1-2
TGTGCCAGCAGCGGGGGGGGCGATGACTATGGCTACACCTTC
CASSGGGDDYGYTF
>TRBV2|-|-|TRBJ2-2
TGTGCCAGCAGTGCGACTAGTAACACCGGGGAGCTGTTTTTT
CASSATSNTGELFF
>TRBV10-1|TRBD2|-|TRBJ2-7
TGCGCCAGCAGTATGACTAGCGTGGGCGAGCAGTACTTC
CASSMTSVGEQYF
>TRBV6-5|TRBD2|-|TRBJ2-3
TGTGCCAGCAGTTACTCAGGCGGGAGGAATAAAGATACGCAGTATTTT
CASSYSGGRNKDTQYF
>TRBV19|-|-|TRBJ1-6
TGTGCCAGTAGTACACTAGGGGGTCTAAACTCACCCCTCCACTTT
CASSTLGGLNSPLHF
>TRBV27|-|-|TRBJ2-6
TGTGCCAGCAGTTGGGTGACATATTCTGGGGCCAACGTCCTGACTTTC
CASSWVTYSGANVLTF
>TRBV10-3|TRBD1|-|TRBJ1-1
TGTGCCACGTGGGACAGGGGTATTACTGAAGCTTTCTTT
CATWDRGITEAFF
>TRBV7-8|-|-|TRBJ2-2
TGTGCCAGCAGCTTAGCGAGGCAGTTAATCGCCGGGGAGCTGTTTTTT
CASSLARQLIAGELFF
>TRBV7-2|TRBD1|-|TRBJ1-6
TGTGCCAGCAGCTCCCGGACAGGGCAGTCACCCCTCCACTTT
CASSSRTGQSPLHF
>TRBV28|TRBD2|-|TRBJ2-7
TGTGCCAGCAGTTCTCCCGGTAGCGGGAGGGTCTACGAGCAGTACTTC
CASSSPGSGRVYEQYF
>TRBV6-1|-|-|TRBJ2-7
TGTGCCAGCAGGTCGACAGGTTTTCCCTACGAGCAGTACTTC
CASRSTGFPYEQYF
>TRBV27|-|-|TRBJ2-3
TGTGCCAGCAGTTTGATAGCCGAAACGGCAGATACGCAGTATTTT
CASSLIAETADTQYF
>TRBV11-2|TRBD1|-|TRBJ1-2
TGTGCCAGCAGCTTAGACCTAGGGACAGGGGGTAAAGGCTACACCTTC
CASSLDLGTGGKGYTF
>TRBV14|-|-|TRBJ1-2
TGTGCCAGCAGCCAAGGCGGCGACAGGTCATTCTATGGCTACACCTTC
CASSQGGDRSFYGYTF
>TRBV5-1|TRBD1|-|TRBJ1-1
TGCGCCAGCAGCCCGCGGACAGGGGAGGACACTGAAGCTTTCTTT
CASSPRTGEDTEAFF
>TRBV21-1|-|-|TRBJ2-7
TGTGCCAGCAGCAAAACTCTCCTGACTAGCGGACGCTCCTACGAGCAGTACTTC
CASSKTLLTSGRSYEQYF
>TRBV19|TRBD1|-|TRBJ1-2
TGTGCCAGTAGACCACAGGGGGCCTATGGCTACACCTTC
CASRPQGAYGYTF
>TRBV6-4|-|-|TRBJ2-5
TGTGCCAGCAGTGCGGGAGTAAGGGAGACCCAGTACTTC
CASSAGVRETQYF
>TRBV19|-|few|TRBJ2-1
TGTGCCAGTAGTATAACGCGGCTCCTATATTACAATGAGCAGTTCTTC
CASSITRLLYYNEQFF
>TRBV4-1|-|-|TRBJ1-1
TGCGCCAGCAGCCAAGTGTCTGCTCGACAACCCGGCTCTGAAGCTTTCTTT
CASSQVSARQPGSEAFF
>TRBV5-1|TRBD2|-|TRBJ2-1
TGCGCCAGCAGCTTGGAAATTAGCGGGGGGGCTAATGAGCAGTTCTTC
CASSLEISGGANEQFF
>TRBV18|-|-|TRBJ1-3
TGTGCCAGCTCACCGATGATACAGGGAAACGGAAACACCATATATTTT
CASSPMIQGNGNTIYF
>TRBV14|-|-|TRBJ1-2
TGTGCCAGCAGCCAAGTTGATGCGGGGGCCTATGGCTACACCTTC
CASSQVDAGAYGYTF
>TRBV9|-|-|TRBJ2-3
TGTGCCAGCAGCGTAGTAGGTCGGGAAGATACGCAGTATTTT
CASSVVGREDTQYF
>TRBV5-1|-|-|TRBJ2-1
TGCGCCAGCAGCGGGGGGGGCGGGCACAATGAGCAGTTCTTC
CASSGGGGHNEQFF
>TRBV5-1|TRBD2|-|TRBJ2-7
TGCGCCAGCAGCTTTGGGGGACTAGCGGGGGTTAACGAGCAGTACTTC
CASSFGGLAGVNEQYF
>TRBV5-3|TRBD1|-|TRBJ2-1
TGTGCCAGAACCAGGTGGGACAGGGGCGGGAATGAGCAGTTCTTC
CARTRWDRGGNEQFF
>TRBV5-4|-|-|TRBJ2-3
TGTGCCAGCAGAATCAAAGGAGGAGATACGCAGTATTTT
CASRIKGGDTQYF
>TRBV19|-|-|TRBJ2-1
TGTGCCAGTAGTATCAAACTAGCTCGGGAGCAGTTCTTC
CASSIKLAREQFF
>TRBV28|-|-|TRBJ2-7
TGTGCCAGCAGTTTAAGCGAGGTCTCCTACGAGCAGTACTTC
CASSLSEVSYEQYF
>TRBV5-4|TRBD1|-|TRBJ2-5
TGTGCCAGCAGCTATGACAGGGGGCGGGAGACCCAGTACTTC
CASSYDRGRETQYF
>TRBV19|TRBD2|-|TRBJ2-3
TGTGCCAGTAGTGCTCGACTAGCGGGAGCAACCGATACGCAGTATTTT
CASSARLAGATDTQYF
>TRBV28|TRBD1|-|TRBJ1-2
TGTGCCAGCAGTTTCCGGACAGGGGGTTTTAACTATGGCTACACCTTC
CASSFRTGGFNYGYTF
>TRBV5-1|TRBD1|once|TRBJ1-1
TGCGCCAGCAGCTTCTTAGGACAGGGTGGCACTGAAGCTTTCTTT
CASSFLGQGGTEAFF
>TRBV11-2|TRBD1|-|TRBJ2-2
TGTGCCAGCAGCTCTATACAGGGGGCCGGGGAGCTGTTTTTT
CASSSIQGAGELFF
>TRBV6-1|-|-|TRBJ2-6
TGTGCCAGTAAGGGGGGGGGCAGTGGGGCCAACGTCCTGACTTTC
CASKGGGSGANVLTF
>TRBV5-6|TRBD2|-|TRBJ2-5
TGTGCCAGCAGCTTCTCTAGCGGGGAGTCGGAGACCCAGTACTTC
CASSFSSGESETQYF
>TRBV7-2|-|-|TRBJ1-2
TGTGCCAGCAGCCCGCGGGACGGCAACTATGGCTACACCTTC
CASSPRDGNYGYTF
>TRBV2|TRBD1|once|TRBJ2-2
TGTGCCAGCAGTCCAGGGACAGGTGCCACCGGGGAGCTGTTTTTT
CASSPGTGATGELFF
>TRBV6-1|-|-|TRBJ2-7
TGTGCCAGCTTCGGACACTACAATGGCAACGAGCAGTACTTC
CASFGHYNGNEQYF
>TRBV11-2|TRBD1|-|TRBJ2-5
TGTGCCAGCAGCTTGCGGACAGGGGCAGAGACCCAGTACTTC
CASSLRTGAETQYF
>TRBV5-5|-|-|TRBJ2-2
TGTGCCAGCAGCTTCTCACTAGCCAACACCGGGGAGCTGTTTTTT
CASSFSLANTGELFF
>TRBV6-6|-|-|TRBJ1-1
TGTGCCAGCAGTCCTTCGCAACAGGGGAACACTGAAGCTTTCTTT
CASSPSQQGNTEAFF
>TRBV10-3|TRBD2|-|TRBJ2-7
TGTGCCATCAGCCAGCGGGGGGTCTCCTACGAGCAGTACTTC
CAISQRGVSYEQYF
>TRBV18|-|-|TRBJ2-3
TGTGCCAGCTCACCAGACACGGGCACAGATACGCAGTATTTT
CASSPDTGTDTQYF
>TRBV10-2|TRBD1|few|TRBJ1-1
TGCGCCAGCAGGACAGGGCTGAACACTGAAGCTTTCTTT
CASRTGLNTEAFF
>TRBV7-3|-|-|TRBJ1-1
TGTGCCAGCAGCTTAATCGGGGAGAACACTGAAGCTTTCTTT
CASSLIGENTEAFF
>TRBV5-1|TRBD2|-|TRBJ2-7
TGCGCCAGCGGCCCGGGACTAGCGGCCTACGAGCAGTACTTC
CASGPGLAAYEQYF
>TRBV5-6|TRBD1|-|TRBJ2-2
TGTGCCAGCAGCCGTGTCGTCCTCAAGGGGGCGCGGACCGGGGAGCTGTTTTTT
CASSRVVLKGARTGELFF
>TRBV7-2|TRBD2|-|TRBJ2-3
TGTGCCAGCAGCTTAGCCCTAGCGGTAGATACGCAGTATTTT
CASSLALAVDTQYF
>TRBV5-1|-|-|TRBJ2-7
TGCGCCAGCAGTCTGGAGGGGACTCACTTGGGAGAGCAGTACTTC
CASSLEGTHLGEQYF
>TRBV5-8|TRBD1|-|TRBJ1-2
TGTGCCAGCAGCCTGACAGGGGGCGGTAGCTATGGCTACACCTTC
CASSLTGGGSYGYTF
>TRBV19|-|-|TRBJ2-1
TGTGCCAGTAGTCCCCCCGACAGGCGCTCTGAGCAGTTCTTC
CASSPPDRRSEQFF